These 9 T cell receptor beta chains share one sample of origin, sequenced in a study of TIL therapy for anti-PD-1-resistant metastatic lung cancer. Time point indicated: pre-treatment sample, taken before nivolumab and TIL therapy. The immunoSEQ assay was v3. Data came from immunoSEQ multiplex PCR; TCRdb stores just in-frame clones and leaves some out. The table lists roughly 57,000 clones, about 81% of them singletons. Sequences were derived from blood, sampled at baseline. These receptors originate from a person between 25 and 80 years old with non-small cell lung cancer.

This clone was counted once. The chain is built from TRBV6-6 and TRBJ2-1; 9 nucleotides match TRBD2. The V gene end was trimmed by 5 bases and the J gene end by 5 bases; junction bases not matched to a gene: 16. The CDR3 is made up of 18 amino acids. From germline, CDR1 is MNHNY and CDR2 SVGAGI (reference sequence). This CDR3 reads CASSPRRRLAGPHNEQFF. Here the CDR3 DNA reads TGTGCCAGCAGTCCACGACGTAGGCTAGCGGGACCCCACAATGAGCAGTTCTTC.

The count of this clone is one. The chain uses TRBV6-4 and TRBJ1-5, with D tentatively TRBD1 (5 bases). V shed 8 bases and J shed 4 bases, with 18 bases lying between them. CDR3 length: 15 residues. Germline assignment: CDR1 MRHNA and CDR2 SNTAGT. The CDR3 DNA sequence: TGTGCCAGCGTTGAGCGGTGGCGGACAAATCAGCCCCAGCATTTT. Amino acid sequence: CASVERWRTNQPQHF.

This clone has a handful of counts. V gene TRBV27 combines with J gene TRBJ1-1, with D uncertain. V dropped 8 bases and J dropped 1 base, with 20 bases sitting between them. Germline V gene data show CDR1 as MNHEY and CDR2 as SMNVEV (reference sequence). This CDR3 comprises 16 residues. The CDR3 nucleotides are TGTGCCAGCGGGAACCTCAGGTTAGGGCAGAACACTGAAGCTTTCTTT. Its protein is CASGNLRLGQNTEAFF.

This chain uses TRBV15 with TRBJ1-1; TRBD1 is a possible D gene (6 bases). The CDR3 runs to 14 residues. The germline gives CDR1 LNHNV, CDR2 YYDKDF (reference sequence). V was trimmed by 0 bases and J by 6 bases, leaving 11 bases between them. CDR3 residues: CATSRDTGRAEAFF. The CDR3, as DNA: TGTGCCACCAGCAGAGATACAGGGAGGGCTGAAGCTTTCTTT.

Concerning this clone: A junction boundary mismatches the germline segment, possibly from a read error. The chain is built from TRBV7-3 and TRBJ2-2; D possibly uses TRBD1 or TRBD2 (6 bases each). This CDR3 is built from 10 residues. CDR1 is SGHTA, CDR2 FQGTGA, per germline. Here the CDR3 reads CASTLWGAVF. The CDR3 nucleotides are TGTGCCAGCACCCTATGGGGGGCTGTTTTT.

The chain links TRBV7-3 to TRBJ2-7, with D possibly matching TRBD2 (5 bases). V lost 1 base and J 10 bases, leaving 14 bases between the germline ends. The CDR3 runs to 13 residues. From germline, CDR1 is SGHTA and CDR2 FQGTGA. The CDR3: CASSLNRGSPQYF. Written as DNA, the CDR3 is TGTGCCAGCAGCTTAAATCGGGGATCACCTCAGTACTTC.

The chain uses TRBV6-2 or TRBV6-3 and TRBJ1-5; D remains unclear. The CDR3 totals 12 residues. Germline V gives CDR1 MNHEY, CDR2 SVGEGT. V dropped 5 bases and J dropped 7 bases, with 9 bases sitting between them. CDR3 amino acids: CASSPLLQPQHF. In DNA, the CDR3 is TGTGCCAGCAGTCCCCTCCTGCAGCCCCAGCATTTT.

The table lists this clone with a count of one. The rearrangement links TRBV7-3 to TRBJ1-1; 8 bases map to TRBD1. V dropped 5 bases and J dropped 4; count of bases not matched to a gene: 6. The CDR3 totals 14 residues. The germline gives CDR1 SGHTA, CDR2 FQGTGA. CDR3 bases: TGTGCCAGCAGCCCAAGGACAGGGAGCACTGAAGCTTTCTTT. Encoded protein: CASSPRTGSTEAFF.

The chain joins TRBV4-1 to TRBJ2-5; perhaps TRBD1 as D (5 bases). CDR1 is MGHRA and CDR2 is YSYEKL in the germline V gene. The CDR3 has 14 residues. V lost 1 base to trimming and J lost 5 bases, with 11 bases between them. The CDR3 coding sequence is TGCGCCAGCAGCCAAGTCCAGGGCCAGGAGACCCAGTACTTC. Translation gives CASSQVQGQETQYF.